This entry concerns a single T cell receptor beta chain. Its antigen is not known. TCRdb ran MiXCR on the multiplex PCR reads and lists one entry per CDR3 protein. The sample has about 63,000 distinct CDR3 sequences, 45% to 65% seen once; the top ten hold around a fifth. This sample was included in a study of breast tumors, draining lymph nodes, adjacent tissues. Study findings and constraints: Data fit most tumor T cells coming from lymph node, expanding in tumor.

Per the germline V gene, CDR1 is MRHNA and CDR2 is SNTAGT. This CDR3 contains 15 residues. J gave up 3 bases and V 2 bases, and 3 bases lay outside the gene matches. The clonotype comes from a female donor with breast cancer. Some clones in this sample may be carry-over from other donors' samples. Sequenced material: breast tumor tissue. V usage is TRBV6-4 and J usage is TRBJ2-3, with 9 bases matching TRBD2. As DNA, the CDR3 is TGTGCCAGCAGTGACGGCGGGGGGGCGACAGATACGCAGTATTTT. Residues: CASSDGGGATDTQYF.